These 25 T cell receptor beta chains originate from one sample sequenced in a study of cytomegalovirus exposure and HLA in healthy donors. Primers: 60 Vbeta forward and 13 Jbeta reverse. TCRdb's table, derived via immunoSEQ multiplex PCR, lists solely in-frame clones and lacks some. The sample contains approximately 70,000 clones, around 80% of which appear only once. The sequencing input was PBMCs. All receptors come from a woman aged 25 to 39 in good health and CMV-seronegative.

The table lists this clone with a few counts. The junction departs from the called germline gene at one end, perhaps through a read error. The CDR3 here is CASSLVAGFSYNEQLF. Written as DNA, the CDR3 is TGTGCCAGCAGCTTAGTGGCGGGGTTCTCCTACAATGAGCAGCTCTTC. The chain has TRBV11-2 and TRBJ2-1, with D possibly TRBD2 on 6 matching bases. Germline V CDR1 and CDR2: SGHAT, FQNNGV. The CDR3 totals 16 residues.

DNA of the CDR3: TGTGCCATCGGGCAGGCAGAAGATACGCAGTATTTT. It codes for CAIGQAEDTQYF. The chain carries TRBV10-3 and TRBJ2-3; D gene unclear. From germline, CDR1 is ENHRY and CDR2 SYGVKD. Deletions cut 8 bases from V and 5 bases from J, with 11 bases between. The CDR3 length is 12 residues.

The chain couples TRBV6-5 to TRBJ2-3; TRBD2 is a possible D gene (6 bases). The CDR3 is 15 residues long. CDR1 and CDR2 from the germline V gene are MNHEY and SVGAGI. V lost 7 bases and J lost 1, with 15 bases in between. CDR3 nucleotide sequence: TGTGCCAGCACCCCGACTAGAAAGGGCACAGATACGCAGTATTTT. Translation: CASTPTRKGTDTQYF.

The rearrangement links TRBV7-2 to TRBJ1-1; possibly TRBD1 for D (5 bases). Germline CDR1 and CDR2: SGHTA and FQGNSA. The CDR3 has 15 amino acids. Trimming left V 1 base short and J 0 bases short, with 9 bases between. For the CDR3, the DNA is TGTGCCAGCAGCTTAGGTGGGGGGTTGAACACTGAAGCTTTCTTT. It encodes CASSLGGGLNTEAFF.

The V gene is TRBV9, the J gene TRBJ1-2; D is uncertain. The CDR3 spans 14 residues. Trimming pared 0 bases from V and 6 bases from J, leaving 12 bases between. Germline CDR1 and CDR2: SGDLS and YYNGEE. CDR3 nucleotide sequence: TGTGCCAGCAGCGTAGGCGTGGGGAGGGATGGCTACACCTTC. Translation: CASSVGVGRDGYTF.

V usage is TRBV19 and J usage is TRBJ2-7; 9 bases align to TRBD1. CDR1 is LNHDA, CDR2 SQIVND, per germline (reference sequence). The CDR3 runs 12 residues. The trim removed 5 bases at V and 4 bases at J, leaving 0 bases unmatched. Here the CDR3 reads CASSGQGYEQYF. CDR3 DNA: TGTGCCAGTAGTGGACAGGGGTACGAGCAGTACTTC.

The chain links TRBV6-5 to TRBJ1-3, with 7 bases identical to TRBD1. The CDR3 totals 15 residues. Germline V gene sequence: CDR1 MNHEY, CDR2 SVGAGI. After removal of 4 bases from V and 0 bases from J, the junction contained 3 bases not matched to a gene. The CDR3 loop is CASSSDRYSGNTIYF. The CDR3 region has the DNA TGTGCCAGCAGTTCGGACAGGTACTCTGGAAACACCATATATTTT.

This clone was detected a few times. The chain combines TRBV19 with TRBJ2-7; D possibly corresponds to TRBD1 (5 bases). Trimming pared 5 bases from V and 4 bases from J, leaving 12 bases between. This CDR3 contains 13 residues. CDR1 is LNHDA and CDR2 is SQIVND in the germline V gene (reference sequence). CDR3: CASSRVPGYEQYF. CDR3 bases: TGTGCCAGTAGTCGCGTTCCAGGGTACGAGCAGTACTTC.

The V and J genes are TRBV6-4 and TRBJ2-1; the D gene is possibly TRBD2 (6 bases). Trimming removed 5 bases at V and 4 bases at J, with 15 bases between. The length of the CDR3 is 15 residues. CDR1 and CDR2 (germline): MRHNA, SNTAGT. This CDR3 is CASSQEGVAYNEQFF. DNA for the CDR3: TGTGCCAGCAGTCAGGAGGGTGTAGCATACAATGAGCAGTTCTTC.

The J gene is TRBJ1-1, the V gene TRBV30; tentatively, D is TRBD1 (6 bases). The CDR3 runs to 12 residues. Germline CDR1 reads GTSNPN; CDR2 reads SVGIG (reference sequence). V was cut by 2 bases and J by 5 bases, with 9 bases left in between. The CDR3 reads CAWSLRGTEAFF. The CDR3 bases are TGTGCCTGGAGTCTTAGGGGGACTGAAGCTTTCTTT.

This clone was observed a few times. J is TRBJ1-1 and V is TRBV10-3; TRBD1 matches at 11 bases. V trimming: 6 bases; J trimming: 0 bases; junction bases outside the gene matches: 3. Germline lookup yields CDR1 ENHRY and CDR2 SYGVKD. The CDR3 spans 15 residues. CDR3 in DNA: TGTGCCATCAGCCGGACAGGGGGCATGAACACTGAAGCTTTCTTT. This encodes CAISRTGGMNTEAFF.

The chain has TRBV19 and TRBJ1-1; the D gene is possibly TRBD1 (5 bases). From germline, CDR1 is LNHDA and CDR2 SQIVND (reference sequence). This CDR3 region has 14 residues. Trimming stripped 9 bases from V and 3 bases from J, with 17 bases between. The CDR3 nucleotides read TGTGCCAGCTACTCCAGGGCTTCCTACACTGAAGCTTTCTTT. As protein: CASYSRASYTEAFF.

This clone came up a few times. V gene TRBV28 combines with J gene TRBJ1-5, with a tentative D call TRBD1 (6 bases). Trimming stripped 5 bases from V and 5 bases from J, with 10 bases between. The CDR3 totals 13 residues. CDR1 and CDR2 (germline): MDHEN, SYDVKM. CDR3 coding DNA: TGTGCCAGCAGTCCAGGGGTATATCAGCCCCAGCATTTT. Amino acid sequence: CASSPGVYQPQHF.

The rearrangement links TRBV28 to TRBJ1-4, with 9 bases matching TRBD1. Germline CDR1 is MDHEN and CDR2 is SYDVKM. With 5 bases clipped from V and 2 bases from J, the junction kept 3 bases outside the gene matches. The CDR3 spans 15 residues. CDR3 protein: CASSIDRGTNEKLFF. DNA of the CDR3: TGTGCCAGCAGTATAGACAGGGGGACTAATGAAAAACTGTTTTTT. Supplemented by reference TRBV28 and TRBJ1-4, the full variable domain reads DVKVTQSSRYLVKRTGEKVFLECVQDMDHENMFWYRQDPGLGLRLIYFSYDVKMKEKGDIPEGYSVSREKKERFSLILESASTNQTSMYLCASSIDRGTNEKLFFGSGTQLSVL.

V gene TRBV19 combines with J gene TRBJ1-1; tentative D call: TRBD1 (6 bases). Germline V gene sequence: CDR1 LNHDA, CDR2 SQIVND (reference sequence). This CDR3 has 17 residues. Trimming took 3 bases from V and 0 from J, leaving 17 bases between them. This CDR3 reads CASSIFGRGVLNTEAFF. CDR3 nucleotide sequence: TGTGCCAGTAGTATTTTCGGCAGGGGAGTTTTGAACACTGAAGCTTTCTTT.

This clone was detected only once. Distinct nucleotide sequences in the sample also encode this CDR3. The chain couples TRBV5-1 to TRBJ1-5; D is uncertain. V gave up 4 bases and J gave up 6 bases, with 8 bases separating them. CDR1 is SGHRS, CDR2 YFSETQ, per germline. The CDR3 is 12 amino acids. CDR3 bases: TGCGCCAGCAGCCCAGCGGGTCAGCCCCAGCATTTT. Translated, it gives CASSPAGQPQHF. The complete variable domain, with remaining parts taken from reference TRBV5-1 and TRBJ1-5, reads KAGVTQTPRYLIKTRGQQVTLSCSPISGHRSVSWYQQTPGQGLQFLFEYFSETQRNKGNFPGRFSGRQFSNSRSEMNVSTLELGDSALYLCASSPAGQPQHFGDGTRLSIL.

The chain combines TRBV19 with TRBJ1-2; D not certain. The CDR3 runs 12 residues. V lost 5 bases and J 0 bases, leaving 4 bases between the germline ends. The V gene's germline CDR1 is LNHDA and CDR2 SQIVND (reference sequence). The CDR3 region has the DNA TGTGCCAGTAGTGGCACTAACTATGGCTACACCTTC. It encodes CASSGTNYGYTF.

This clone was seen just once. The V gene is TRBV6-6, the J gene TRBJ1-5; D possibly corresponds to TRBD1 (6 bases). The V gene's germline CDR1 is MNHNY and CDR2 SVGAGI (reference sequence). This CDR3 has 13 residues. With 10 bases removed from V and 6 bases from J, the gap between germline ends came to 16 bases. CDR3 amino acids: CATTNRDSQPQHF. CDR3 nucleotides: TGTGCCACCACAAACAGGGATTCTCAGCCCCAGCATTTT.

The rearrangement links TRBV19 to TRBJ2-7; 9 bases are shared with TRBD2. The CDR3 loop spans 14 amino acids. Looked up from germline, CDR1 is LNHDA and CDR2 is SQIVND (reference sequence). Trimming cost V 1 base and J 6 bases; bases outside gene matches: 4. CDR3 coding DNA: TGTGCCAGTAGTATAGTAGCGGGGGAACTCGAGCAGTACTTC. Translating it yields CASSIVAGELEQYF.

The chain is built from TRBV4-1 and TRBJ1-2, with D uncertain. The germline V gene encodes CDR1 MGHRA and CDR2 YSYEKL. V shed 1 base and J shed 4 bases, with 10 bases lying between them. The CDR3 length is 14 residues. The CDR3 is CASSQGVGSYGYTF. The CDR3 nucleotides are TGCGCCAGCAGCCAAGGGGTAGGGAGCTATGGCTACACCTTC.

The chain couples TRBV11-3 to TRBJ1-2; D unresolved. CDR1 and CDR2 (germline): SGHNT, YENEEA. This CDR3 contains 14 residues. The V end lost 4 bases, the J end lost 0 bases, and 9 bases lay between the germline ends. This chain's CDR3 is CASSSGTTNYGYTF. As DNA, the CDR3 is TGTGCCAGCAGCTCAGGTACCACTAACTATGGCTACACCTTC.

The CDR3 DNA reads as TGTGCCAGCAGTGAATTGGGGGGTCTGAACACTGAAGCTTTCTTT. Protein product: CASSELGGLNTEAFF. The chain recombines TRBV6-1 with TRBJ1-1; D may be TRBD1 (5 bases). The germline V gene encodes CDR1 MNHNS and CDR2 SASEGT. The V and J ends lost 2 bases and 0 bases respectively, with 10 bases between them. The CDR3 consists of 15 residues.

The rearrangement uses TRBV2 and TRBJ1-2; 8 bases match TRBD1. The CDR3 runs 14 residues. Germline V CDR1 and CDR2: SNHLY, FYNNEI. V lost 9 bases and J lost 2; bases outside the gene matches: 8. The DNA of the CDR3 is TGTGCCAGGCGATGGACAGGGCGCAACTATGGCTACACCTTC. Residues: CARRWTGRNYGYTF. The variable domain in full, completed from reference TRBV2 and TRBJ1-2, reads EPEVTQTPSHQVTQMGQEVILRCVPISNHLYFYWYRQILGQKVEFLVSFYNNEISEKSEIFDDQFSVERPDGSNFTLKIRSTKLEDSAMYFCARRWTGRNYGYTFGSGTRLTVV.

This chain links TRBV9 with TRBJ1-5; D gene ambiguous. This CDR3 region has 14 residues. In germline, CDR1 is SGDLS, CDR2 YYNGEE. V lost 2 bases and J lost 2, with 8 bases in between. The CDR3 DNA is TGTGCCAGCAGCGTTGGTACGGGCAATCAGCCCCAGCATTTT. It is translated as CASSVGTGNQPQHF.

The chain joins TRBV4-1 to TRBJ1-4, with D hard to call. The CDR3 has 13 amino acids. Germline V gives CDR1 MGHRA, CDR2 YSYEKL. V shed 3 bases and J shed 13 bases, with 15 bases lying between them. The CDR3 here is CASSQLGTAGLFF. The CDR3 DNA reads as TGCGCCAGCAGCCAGCTCGGAACAGCGGGACTGTTTTTT.